The text below deals with one TCR beta chain. Its antigen is still unknown. This record comes from a study of shared clonotypes between healthy human individuals. Study information: Contributing individuals were two females and a few males aged 18 to 49. A donor's plate count was three for CD4 naive and three for CD4 memory; CD8 naive had two and CD8 memory one. Broader study findings: Measured sharing among donors was expected to vary with sequencing depth.

CDR3 length: 16 amino acids. CDR1 is SGHRS and CDR2 is YFSETQ in the germline V gene. Trimming shortened V by 1 base and J by 8 bases, and 18 bases separated the two germline ends. TCRdb keeps only in-frame clones here, not all; method: immunoSEQ multiplex PCR. The profile shows 2,500,000 or so clones, just under 95% of them singletons. This TCR was recovered from a man aged 18 to 30 in good health. Some clones in this sample may be carry-over from other donors' samples. This chain links TRBV5-1 with TRBJ1-4; D ambiguous. Sequences were obtained from naive CD4+ T cells from PBMCs. Subset denoted: CD45RA+ positively selected. Here the CDR3 DNA reads TGCGCCAGCAGCTTGATCCTTTCGGCGGTGGGGGAAAAACTGTTTTTT. It encodes CASSLILSAVGEKLFF.